Listed here are 14 T cell receptor beta chains from one sample, sequenced in a study of cytomegalovirus exposure and HLA in healthy donors. The PCR employed 60 Vbeta primers together with 13 Jbeta primers. TCRdb's table, derived via immunoSEQ multiplex PCR, lists solely in-frame clones and lacks some. The table records hundreds of thousands of clones, 77% of them present only once. Sequencing was done on a sample of PBMCs. Receptors originate from a woman aged 60-75 years in good health and CMV-seropositive.

V is TRBV10-3 and J is TRBJ1-2; D unresolved. V was cut by 2 bases and J by 4 bases, with 11 bases left in between. CDR3 size: 14 residues. Germline V gives CDR1 ENHRY, CDR2 SYGVKD. The CDR3 loop reads CAISEARDSYGYTF. For the CDR3, the DNA is TGTGCCATCAGTGAGGCGAGGGATAGCTATGGCTACACCTTC.

This clone showed up just once. This rearrangement joins TRBV1 to TRBJ2-2; TRBD2, as called in the table, went unchecked against the DNA. TRBV1 is designated a pseudogene. There are 18 residues in the CDR3. DNA for the CDR3: TGCACCAGCAGCCAAGATGGACGCGGGCGGTCACGCACCGGGGAGCTGTTTTTT. This sequence encodes CTSSQDGRGRSRTGELFF.

The V gene is TRBV19, the J gene TRBJ2-6; D might be TRBD1 (7 bases). Trimming stripped 3 bases from V and 3 bases from J, with 12 bases between. The CDR3 sequence is 16 residues long. Germline CDR1 reads LNHDA; CDR2 reads SQIVND (reference sequence). The CDR3 region is CASSIPRGDGANVLTF. The DNA of the CDR3 is TGTGCCAGTAGTATTCCCAGGGGGGATGGGGCCAACGTCCTGACTTTC. The full variable domain, rest sourced from reference TRBV19 and TRBJ2-6, is DGGITQSPKYLFRKEGQNVTLSCEQNLNHDAMYWYRQDPGQGLRLIYYSQIVNDFQKGDIAEGYSVSREKKESFPLTVTSAQKNPTAFYLCASSIPRGDGANVLTFGAGSRLTVL.

In nucleotides, the CDR3 is TGTGCCAGCTCACCTAACAGGTTCACTAATGAAAAACTGTTTTTT. This gives the protein CASSPNRFTNEKLFF. This sequence joins TRBV18 and TRBJ1-4, with D possibly TRBD1 on 5 matching bases. The CDR3 runs to 15 residues. V gave up 3 bases and J gave up 2 bases, with 10 bases separating them. Germline lookup yields CDR1 KGHSH and CDR2 LQKENI.

This clone was seen a few times. This chain links TRBV30 with TRBJ2-7; the D gene is possibly TRBD1 (6 bases). Germline assignment: CDR1 GTSNPN and CDR2 SVGIG (reference sequence). This CDR3 spans 14 amino acids. V lost 3 bases, J lost 3 bases, and 15 bases lay in between. CDR3 nucleotide sequence: TGTGCCTGGAGGATAGGGGGACGGATCTACGAGCAGTACTTC. It encodes CAWRIGGRIYEQYF.

This clone was seen a single time. This rearrangement joins TRBV27 to TRBJ1-6; unclear D gene. CDR1 and CDR2 (germline): MNHEY, SMNVEV (reference sequence). V lost 0 bases and J lost 6, with 9 bases in between. This CDR3 comprises 15 residues. CDR3 sequence reads: CASSLSGRFNSPLHF. CDR3 bases: TGTGCCAGCAGTTTATCGGGCAGGTTTAATTCACCCCTCCACTTT.

The J gene is TRBJ1-6, the V gene TRBV2, with 7 bases identical to TRBD1. V shed 8 bases, J shed 6 bases, and the junction held 7 bases outside the gene matches. The CDR3 is 14 amino acids. CDR1 SNHLY and CDR2 FYNNEI come from the germline V gene. The DNA of the CDR3 is TGTGCCAGCGATCAGGGACAGTTTAATTCACCCCTCCACTTT. Translated, it gives CASDQGQFNSPLHF.

The chain has TRBV6-5 and TRBJ2-1, with 12 nucleotides matching TRBD2. CDR1 and CDR2 (germline): MNHEY, SVGAGI. The V segment lost 7 bases and the J segment 7 bases; nucleotides outside the gene matches: 8. The CDR3 consists of 15 residues. The chain's CDR3 is CASNNLAGGLNEQFF. CDR3 DNA sequence: TGTGCCAGCAACAACCTAGCGGGAGGGTTAAATGAGCAGTTCTTC.

The chain recombines TRBV6-5 with TRBJ1-1; 7 positions match TRBD1. Germline assignment: CDR1 MNHEY and CDR2 SVGAGI. The CDR3 covers 14 residues. V was pared by 6 bases and J by 11 bases, with 15 bases of the junction left unmatched. The CDR3, as DNA: TGTGCCAGCAGCCGGCCCGGACAGGTTACCTGGGCTTTCTTT. Translated: CASSRPGQVTWAFF.

V gene TRBV10-2 combines with J gene TRBJ2-7; maybe TRBD2 (5 bases). This CDR3 spans 12 amino acids. From germline, CDR1 is WSHSY and CDR2 SAAADI. V was clipped by 7 bases and J by 0 bases, with 7 bases between them. CDR3 sequence reads: CASNGDSYEQYF. The CDR3 DNA follows: TGCGCCAGCAACGGGGACTCCTACGAGCAGTACTTC.

Concerning this clone: The CDR3 carries no conserved terminal phenylalanine or tryptophan, so it likely arises from a read error. The rearrangement joins TRBV7-2 to TRBJ1-2; a weak D match, TRBD1 (5 bases). Germline-derived CDR1 and CDR2 are SGHTA and FQGNSA. Trimming cost V 1 base and J 4 bases, with 19 bases left between them. This CDR3 is built from 17 residues. CDR3 sequence: CASSLGSMGGWIYGYTL. DNA for the CDR3: TGTGCCAGCAGCTTAGGTTCCATGGGGGGTTGGATCTATGGCTACACCCTC.

V is TRBV30 and J is TRBJ1-1; weak D call: TRBD1 (5 bases). The CDR3 is 14 amino acids. In germline, CDR1 is GTSNPN, CDR2 SVGIG (reference sequence). Trimming cost V 3 bases and J 0 bases, with 11 bases left between them. CDR3 sequence reads: CAWRAGRLNTEAFF. The CDR3 bases are TGTGCCTGGAGGGCGGGACGGCTGAACACTGAAGCTTTCTTT.

The CDR3 sequence: CASSTSSGGGYNEQFF. The CDR3 bases are TGCGCCAGCAGCACTTCTAGCGGGGGCGGGTACAATGAGCAGTTCTTC. The V gene is TRBV5-1, the J gene TRBJ2-1; 10 bases map to TRBD2. Germline CDR1 and CDR2: SGHRS and YFSETQ. Unmatched junction bases numbered 8, after V lost 4 bases and J lost 4 bases. CDR3 length equals 16 residues. Together with reference TRBV5-1 and TRBJ2-1, the CDR3 gives the full variable domain: KAGVTQTPRYLIKTRGQQVTLSCSPISGHRSVSWYQQTPGQGLQFLFEYFSETQRNKGNFPGRFSGRQFSNSRSEMNVSTLELGDSALYLCASSTSSGGGYNEQFFGPGTRLTVL.

V and J are TRBV10-3 and TRBJ2-2; D is unclear. This CDR3 has 14 residues. V gave up 6 bases and J gave up 0 bases, with 8 bases separating them. Germline CDR1 reads ENHRY; CDR2 reads SYGVKD. The CDR3 spells CAISEQTNTGELFF. The CDR3, as DNA: TGTGCCATCAGCGAACAGACGAACACCGGGGAGCTGTTTTTT.